The rows below give T cell receptor beta chains drawn from one sample of a study of cytomegalovirus exposure and HLA in healthy donors. Using immunoSEQ multiplex PCR, the repertoire was profiled, and TCRdb retains in-frame clones only, with some absent. The data show over 200,000 clones, with around 85% seen just once and about 1.2% held by the top ten. Sequenced: PBMCs. Source of these receptors: a human donor in good health. The CDR3 runs from the conserved cysteine through the conserved F or W. D genes are given only for firm matches. The listing skips clone size in some rows; elsewhere it reads once, few, many or a size class.

j_call,d_call,clone_size,v_call,cdr3_nt,cdr3_aa
TRBJ1-1,-,-,TRBV27,TGTGCCAGCAGTCCCCCAGGGCAGGCCCAGGGCACTGAAGCTTTCTTT,CASSPPGQAQGTEAFF
TRBJ2-1,-,-,TRBV4-2,TGTGCCAGCAGCCAAGATCAGGTGGACTACAATGAGCAGTTCTTC,CASSQDQVDYNEQFF
TRBJ1-1,-,-,TRBV6-1,TGTGCCAGCAGAGGACACATCATGAACACTGAAGCTTTCTTT,CASRGHIMNTEAFF
TRBJ1-1,-,few,TRBV18,TGTGCCAGCTCACCACCGAGGGTTGAAGTAACTGAAGCTTTCTTT,CASSPPRVEVTEAFF
TRBJ2-1,-,-,TRBV5-1,TGCGCCAGCAGCTTGGGCGGAGGTAACTACAATGAGCAGTTCTTC,CASSLGGGNYNEQFF
TRBJ1-4,TRBD1,-,TRBV5-1,TGCGCCAGCAGCTACCGACAGGGTGGAACTAATGAAAAACTGTTTTTT,CASSYRQGGTNEKLFF
TRBJ2-3,-,-,TRBV5-4,TGTGCCAGCAGCGTAGATAGAGATACGCAGTATTTT,CASSVDRDTQYF
TRBJ2-1,-,few,TRBV5-1,TGCGCCAGCAGACGAATTGAGCGGACCAATGAGCAGTTCTTC,CASRRIERTNEQFF
TRBJ2-2,-,few,TRBV18,TGTGCCAGCTCAGACCAACAGGACCCGGCCGGGGAGCTGTTTTTT,CASSDQQDPAGELFF
TRBJ1-2,-,-,TRBV9,TGTGCCAGCAGCGCAAAACAGGCGGAGTATTCCTATGGCTACACCTTC,CASSAKQAEYSYGYTF
TRBJ1-5,-,-,TRBV2,TGTGCCAGCAGTCGAGTAACAGGGCTATTAAATCAGCCCCAGCATTTT,CASSRVTGLLNQPQHF
TRBJ2-7,TRBD2,-,TRBV7-9,TGTGCCAGCAGCTTAGGGACTAGCGGGGGCGAGCAGTACTTC,CASSLGTSGGEQYF
TRBJ2-1,TRBD2,-,TRBV4-1,TGCGCCAGCAGCCAACTAATGGGACTAGAGTCATACAATGAGCAGTTCTTC,CASSQLMGLESYNEQFF
TRBJ2-7,TRBD1,few,TRBV7-6,TGTGCCAGCAGCTTGGGACAGGGGGACTACGAGCAGTACTTC,CASSLGQGDYEQYF
TRBJ2-1,TRBD2,-,TRBV19,TGTGCCAGTAGTATAGAGGGGACTAGCGCGAGCTCCTACAATGAGCAGTTCTTC,CASSIEGTSASSYNEQFF
TRBJ1-4,TRBD1,-,TRBV4-1,TGCGCCAGCAGCCACCAGGGGGGTGAAAAACTGTTTTTT,CASSHQGGEKLFF
TRBJ2-7,TRBD1,-,TRBV4-1,TGCGCCAGCAGCCAAGTTGGGACAGGGAGGTACGAGCAGTACTTC,CASSQVGTGRYEQYF
TRBJ2-7,-,-,TRBV19,TGTGCCAGTAGTATGACCCGGACAGCTGCCTACGAGCAGTACTTC,CASSMTRTAAYEQYF
TRBJ2-2,TRBD2,-,TRBV5-4,TGTGCCAGCAGCTTGGTTGGCGGGAGGATAAACGGGGAGCTGTTTTTT,CASSLVGGRINGELFF
TRBJ1-2,-,-,TRBV6-6,TGTGCCAGCAGTTACACGGACATTAACTATGGCTACACCTTC,CASSYTDINYGYTF
TRBJ2-1,TRBD1,few,TRBV4-1,TGCGCCAGCAGCCAAGACCTTATGACAGGGTTCGACAATGAGCAGTTCTTC,CASSQDLMTGFDNEQFF
TRBJ2-7,-,-,TRBV4-2,TGTGCCAGCAGCCAAGAAAAGGGGGTCGACGAGCAGTACTTC,CASSQEKGVDEQYF
TRBJ2-1,TRBD2,once,TRBV2,TGTGCCAGCAGTGCGGAGCTAGCGGGACAGTTCTTC,CASSAELAGQFF
TRBJ1-5,-,-,TRBV5-5,TGTGCCAGCAGCTTGAGAGGAACCAGCAATCAGCCCCAGCATTTT,CASSLRGTSNQPQHF
TRBJ2-1,-,-,TRBV28,TGTGCCAGCAGTAAGACTAGTGGGGCACACAATGAGCAGTTCTTC,CASSKTSGAHNEQFF
TRBJ2-3,TRBD2,-,TRBV4-1,TGCGCCAGCAGCCAGTTAGCGGGATGGGTGACAGATACGCAGTATTTT,CASSQLAGWVTDTQYF
TRBJ2-1,-,-,TRBV7-6,TGTGCCAGCAGCTTAGTATTTGGGAGGTCGAATGAGCAGTTCTTC,CASSLVFGRSNEQFF
TRBJ2-7,-,-,TRBV11-3,TGTGCCAGCAGCCCCGGGGGAAGCTCCTACGAGCAGTACTTC,CASSPGGSSYEQYF
TRBJ2-1,-,-,TRBV4-3,TGCGCCAGCAGCTTGGACTGGAAGATCAATGAGCAGTTCTTC,CASSLDWKINEQFF
TRBJ1-2,TRBD1,-,TRBV7-2,TGTGCCAGCAGCCCGGCGGACAGGGGGCAATTTCGGGGCTACACCTTC,CASSPADRGQFRGYTF
TRBJ1-6,-,-,TRBV9,TGTGCCAGCAGCGTAGCCAGGGAACGATCACCCCTCCACTTT,CASSVARERSPLHF
TRBJ2-3,-,-,TRBV27,TGTGCCAGCAGTTGGACAGCTAGCACAGATACGCAGTATTTT,CASSWTASTDTQYF
TRBJ2-7,-,-,TRBV6-6,TGTGCCAGCAGCCTTTTAGGGGGCTACGAGCAGTACTTC,CASSLLGGYEQYF
TRBJ2-3,-,-,TRBV7-2,TGTGCCAGCAGCTCCAGCCCCGGGACGCAGTATTTT,CASSSSPGTQYF
TRBJ2-7,-,-,TRBV28,TGTGCCAACGACCTATGGGCCAGCTCCTACGAGCAGTACTTC,CANDLWASSYEQYF
TRBJ2-7,TRBD1,-,TRBV6-1,TGTGCCAGCAGTGAAGAGACAGGGGGCTCCTACGAGCAGTACTTC,CASSEETGGSYEQYF
TRBJ2-7,TRBD1,-,TRBV5-1,TGCGCCAGCAGCTTGGCTTTGGCAGGGGGCGGGTACGAGCAGTACTTC,CASSLALAGGGYEQYF
TRBJ2-1,-,-,TRBV27,TGTGCCAGCAGTTTAATACGAACGGAGTTCTCCTACAATGAGCAGTTCTTC,CASSLIRTEFSYNEQFF
TRBJ2-7,TRBD2,-,TRBV6-1,TGTGCCAGCGGCAGCGGGAGGGTCTACGAGCAGTACTTC,CASGSGRVYEQYF
TRBJ2-3,TRBD2,-,TRBV4-3,TGCGCCAGCAGCCAAGATCTTAGGGGACTAGGAATAGATACGCAGTATTTT,CASSQDLRGLGIDTQYF
TRBJ2-1,TRBD1,-,TRBV9,TGTGCCAGCAGCTTAACCGGGACAGGAACTTACAATGAGCAGTTCTTC,CASSLTGTGTYNEQFF
TRBJ1-5,-,-,TRBV7-8,TGTGCCAGCAGCTTAGCGGGCAACAATCAGCCCCAGCATTTT,CASSLAGNNQPQHF
TRBJ1-2,TRBD1,-,TRBV7-8,TGTGCCAGCAGCTTACAGGGGGTTCCCCTCTATGGCTACACCTTC,CASSLQGVPLYGYTF
TRBJ2-7,-,-,TRBV5-1,TGCGCCAGCAGCTGGGGGGACTACGAGCAGTACTTC,CASSWGDYEQYF
TRBJ1-4,TRBD1,-,TRBV6-6,TGTGCCAGCAGTTCCCCGGGACAGGGCACGGAAAAACTGTTTTTT,CASSSPGQGTEKLFF
TRBJ1-5,TRBD1,-,TRBV2,TGTGCCAGCAGGGAGGGACAGGTTTCCAATCAGCCCCAGCATTTT,CASREGQVSNQPQHF
TRBJ2-7,TRBD1,-,TRBV15,TGTGCCACCAGCAGAGAGGACAGGGGTTACGAGCAGTACTTC,CATSREDRGYEQYF
TRBJ2-2,TRBD1,-,TRBV6-5,TGTGCCAGCATTCGGACAGGGGGAGACGCCGGGGAGCTGTTTTTT,CASIRTGGDAGELFF
TRBJ2-3,-,-,TRBV4-1,TGCGCCAGCAGCCAAGTCGGGGGTACGCAGTATTTT,CASSQVGGTQYF
TRBJ2-7,-,once,TRBV5-1,TGCGCCAGCAGCTTTCAGGGGGGTGGGGAGCAGTACTTC,CASSFQGGGEQYF
TRBJ2-2,TRBD1,-,TRBV6-5,TGTGCCAGCAGTTTTGGACAGGGGGTGTCCGGGGAGCTGTTTTTT,CASSFGQGVSGELFF
TRBJ2-7,TRBD1,few,TRBV11-2,TGTGCCAGCAGCCGCAGGGGGAAGCAGTACTTC,CASSRRGKQYF
TRBJ2-1,-,-,TRBV7-3,TGTGCCAGCAGCCCTCGGGCCGTCCAGGGGGGCTCGGGAAACAATGAGCAGTTCTTC,CASSPRAVQGGSGNNEQFF
TRBJ2-5,TRBD1,-,TRBV19,TGTGCCAGTAGTCTTACGAGGACAGGGTGGGAGACCCAGTACTTC,CASSLTRTGWETQYF
TRBJ2-7,TRBD2,-,TRBV19,TGTGCCAGTAGTACCGGGACTAGCGGGAGAGGGTCCTACGAGCAGTACTTC,CASSTGTSGRGSYEQYF
TRBJ2-3,TRBD2,-,TRBV7-2,TGTGCCAGCAGCTCAAAACCGGGACTAAATACGCAGTATTTT,CASSSKPGLNTQYF
TRBJ2-1,TRBD2,-,TRBV4-2,TGTGCCAGCAGCCAAGGGACTAGCGGGGCCTACAATGAGCAGTTCTTC,CASSQGTSGAYNEQFF
TRBJ1-1,-,-,TRBV7-3,TGTGCCAGCAGCACCCAGGGCAACACTGAAGCTTTCTTT,CASSTQGNTEAFF
TRBJ1-1,-,-,TRBV10-3,TGTGCCATCAAAGCACAGACCAACACTGAAGCTTTCTTT,CAIKAQTNTEAFF
TRBJ2-7,-,-,TRBV6-5,TGTGCCAGCAGTCATCGTAGCGGCTCCTACGAGCAGTACTTC,CASSHRSGSYEQYF